This T cell receptor beta chain was sequenced for a study of OX40 agonist ivuxolimab in advanced cancers. Overall study: Age averaged about 66 years (range about 20 to 80), and less than 85% were male. Partial responses were achieved by three patients, one with hepatocellular carcinoma and two with cutaneous melanoma.

The study sampled blood at baseline, cycle 4 day 1, and cycle 7 day 1. The CDR3 spans 15 residues. From germline, CDR1 is MNHNS and CDR2 SASEGT. The ends were cut back, 1 base at V and 0 bases at J, with 4 bases in the middle. Clones were sequenced by immunoSEQ multiplex PCR, and TCRdb holds only the in-frame ones, with some missing. This table holds tens of thousands of clones, less than 90% found once. This clone has only a few counts. The specimen was CD4+ or CD8+ T cells sorted from blood, collected in a trial of the OX40 agonist ivuxolimab. This chain joins TRBV6-1 and TRBJ2-6; the D is unclear. The receptor's source is an adult with an advanced solid tumor such as melanoma, head and neck, liver or kidney cancer. CDR3 protein: CASSEEGSGANVLTF. The CDR3 DNA reads as TGTGCCAGCAGTGAAGAGGGCTCTGGGGCCAACGTCCTGACTTTC.